This TCR beta chain was sequenced in a study of CD8+ T cells in alopecia areata. Study background: In an open-label trial, patients got 5 to 10 mg tofacitinib twice daily. The share of scalp area affected provided the severity score for treated patients.

Treatment meaning: oral pan-JAK inhibitor, 5-10 mg twice daily. This CDR3 is 14 amino acids long. Deletions cut 1 base from V and 2 bases from J, with 7 bases between. Germline values: CDR1 LNHNV, CDR2 YYDKDF (reference sequence). As for this clone: Its antigen is not known.

Extracted RNA was reverse transcribed into cDNA, the sequencing template. The protocol was immunoSEQ multiplex PCR, while the TCRdb copy is restricted to in-frame clones and leaves out a portion. The sample consists of under 350,000 clones, more than 45% of them appearing once. Study-wide results and caveats: Only a single nonresponder existed, so baseline CD8+ expansion links stay unclear. Tofacitinib did not eliminate many expanded lesional clones from scalp or blood.

The input for sequencing was CD4+ T cells sorted from blood, taken at week 24, from a patient treated with tofacitinib. The sequence was obtained from a human donor with alopecia areata. The chain employs TRBV15 and TRBJ2-3; D gene uncertain. CDR3 nucleotides: TGTGCCACCAGCAGAGCCCGACCCACAGATACGCAGTATTTT. Protein product: CATSRARPTDTQYF.